This T cell receptor beta chain was captured by sequencing in a study of T cell responses to AZD1222 COVID-19 vaccine. Trimming removed 0 bases at V and 6 bases at J, with 9 bases between. The CDR3 covers 14 residues. CDR1 SGHDN and CDR2 FVKESK come from the germline V gene. Using immunoSEQ multiplex PCR, the repertoire was profiled, and TCRdb retains in-frame clones only, with some absent. The sample lists about 70,000 clones; approximately 91% were seen once. As for this clone: Antigen specificity is unknown.

Whole-study results and caveats: Unmutated regions of variants are reportedly targeted by nearly half of spike-specific TCRs. Only after the peak T cell response were repertoires sampled. The number of AZD1222 recipients seropositive at baseline was only 6 or 7.

The genes are TRBV14 and TRBJ2-1, with D possibly being TRBD2 (5 bases). The sample was peripheral blood, taken on day 0 of MenACWY control vaccination. The TCR comes from an adult in good health. The CDR3 region has the DNA TGTGCCAGCAGCCAAGAGGCAGGACTCAATGAGCAGTTCTTC. It encodes CASSQEAGLNEQFF.